The 3 T cell receptor beta chains below were found in one sample sequenced in a study of cytomegalovirus exposure and HLA in healthy donors. PCR amplification relied on 60 Vbeta primers (plus 13 Jbeta primers). The data were produced by immunoSEQ multiplex PCR, yet TCRdb's version contains in-frame clones alone and is incomplete. The data show about 120,000 clones, under 80% seen once. The material sequenced was PBMCs. These receptors were taken from a man aged 60-69 years in good health and CMV-seropositive.

The V and J genes are TRBV9 and TRBJ2-5; D is ambiguous. V was cut by 0 bases and J by 5 bases, with 8 bases left in between. From germline, CDR1 is SGDLS and CDR2 YYNGEE. The CDR3 extends over 13 amino acids. This CDR3 is CASSVGPFETQYF. CDR3 nucleotide sequence: TGTGCCAGCAGCGTAGGGCCGTTTGAGACCCAGTACTTC.

This clone was recorded a few times. Other DNA sequences in the sample encode the same CDR3. V usage is TRBV9 and J usage is TRBJ2-3; D not resolved. The CDR3 runs 14 residues. The germline CDR1 and CDR2 sequences are SGDLS and YYNGEE. V lost 0 bases, J lost 1 base, and 6 bases lay in between. The CDR3 DNA follows: TGTGCCAGCAGCGTAGCCCCGGGCACAGATACGCAGTATTTT. It translates to CASSVAPGTDTQYF. The variable domain in full, with the rest retrieved from reference TRBV9 and TRBJ2-3, is DSGVTQTPKHLITATGQRVTLRCSPRSGDLSVYWYQQSLDQGLQFLIQYYNGEERAKGNILERFSAQQFPDLHSELNLSSLELGDSALYFCASSVAPGTDTQYFGPGTRLTVL.

The chain recombines TRBV19 with TRBJ1-5; D is perhaps TRBD1 (5 bases). Germline CDR1 is LNHDA and CDR2 is SQIVND (reference sequence). The CDR3 sequence is 14 residues long. V was shortened by 7 bases and J by 1 base, with 11 bases between the two germline ends. In DNA, the CDR3 is TGTGCCAGTAACCTGGACATGAGCAATCAGCCCCAGCATTTT. It specifies CASNLDMSNQPQHF.